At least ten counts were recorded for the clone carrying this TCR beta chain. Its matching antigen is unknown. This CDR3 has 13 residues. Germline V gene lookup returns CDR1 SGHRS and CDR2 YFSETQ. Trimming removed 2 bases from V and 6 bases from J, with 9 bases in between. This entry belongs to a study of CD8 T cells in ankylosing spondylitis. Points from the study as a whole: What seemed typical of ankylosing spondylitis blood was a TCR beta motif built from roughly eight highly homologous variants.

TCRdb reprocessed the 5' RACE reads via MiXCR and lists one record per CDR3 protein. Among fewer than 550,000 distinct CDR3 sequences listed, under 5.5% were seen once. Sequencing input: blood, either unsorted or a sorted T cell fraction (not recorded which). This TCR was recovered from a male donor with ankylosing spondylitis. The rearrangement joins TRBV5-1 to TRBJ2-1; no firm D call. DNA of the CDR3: TGCGCCAGCAGCTTTGAGAGGCGCAATGAGCAGTTCTTC. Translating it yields CASSFERRNEQFF.